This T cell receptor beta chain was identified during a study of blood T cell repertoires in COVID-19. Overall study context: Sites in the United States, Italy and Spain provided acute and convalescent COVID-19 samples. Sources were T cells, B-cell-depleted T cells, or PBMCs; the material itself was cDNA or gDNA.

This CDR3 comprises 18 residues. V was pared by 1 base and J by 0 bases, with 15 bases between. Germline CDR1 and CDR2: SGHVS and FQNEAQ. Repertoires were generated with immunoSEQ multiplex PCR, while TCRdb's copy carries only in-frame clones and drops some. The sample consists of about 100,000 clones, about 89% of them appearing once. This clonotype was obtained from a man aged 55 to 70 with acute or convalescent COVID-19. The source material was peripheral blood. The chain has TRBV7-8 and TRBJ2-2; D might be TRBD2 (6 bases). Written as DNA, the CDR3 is TGTGCCAGCAGCTTAGATGGGCGGGGAAGAGCGAACACCGGGGAGCTGTTTTTT. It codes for CASSLDGRGRANTGELFF.